This entry lists 2 T cell receptor beta chains sequenced from one sample in a study of chemoradiotherapy in HPV16-positive cancers. Sequencing was performed with immunoSEQ multiplex PCR; in TCRdb, only in-frame clones are kept and a portion is missing. The data contain around 23,000 clones, about 90% of them seen just once; the ten biggest clones take up over 5.5%. The sample consisted of blood, taken from a patient who underwent chemoradiotherapy. The receptor source for this set is a human donor with HPV-associated anogenital cancer.

The chain links TRBV29-1 to TRBJ1-4, with a possible D match to TRBD1 (6 bases). Deletions cut 7 bases from V and 7 bases from J, with 16 bases between. The V gene's germline CDR1 is SQVTM and CDR2 ANQGSEA. The CDR3 has 13 residues. CDR3 sequence (DNA): TGCAGCGCCGGAGGGACATCGAGTGAAAAACTGTTTTTT. It specifies CSAGGTSSEKLFF.

The rearrangement links TRBV19 to TRBJ2-3; D is perhaps TRBD1 (6 bases). Trimming removed 5 bases from V and 1 base from J, with 10 bases in between. The CDR3 has 14 residues. CDR1 is LNHDA and CDR2 is SQIVND in the germline V gene (reference sequence). The CDR3 sequence: CASSYYRGTDTQYF. In DNA, the CDR3 is TGTGCCAGTAGTTACTACAGGGGCACAGATACGCAGTATTTT.